These 30 T cell receptor beta chains were sequenced from one sample in a study of T cells in narcolepsy (dated by TCRdb to between 2017 and 2018). Library preparation used the immunoSEQ multiplex PCR assay. TCRdb took this table from immuneACCESS and kept in-frame rearrangements with V and J called. Such tables lack part of the clones; where checked against another copy, unresolved V genes explain under half of the gap, and the rest is unexplained. For this sample there are some 35,000 clones; approximately 78% appear just once. The ten largest clones add up to around 2.6% of the sample. Sequenced: CD45RA- memory CD4+ T cells from PBMCs. The intended sense of this specimen's cell subset or site label: memory T cells sorted ex vivo from peripheral blood. Source of these receptors: a human donor with narcolepsy.

V is TRBV29-1 and J is TRBJ1-1; no firm D call. The V end was cut by 2 bases, the J end by 2 bases, with 9 bases between. This CDR3 spans 13 amino acids. Germline loops: CDR1 SQVTM, CDR2 ANQGSEA. CDR3 region: CSVEFSLNTEAFF. The CDR3 DNA reads as TGCAGCGTTGAATTCAGTTTAAACACTGAAGCTTTCTTT.

This chain joins TRBV7-6 and TRBJ2-3, with D possibly TRBD1 on 6 matching bases. V shed 5 bases and J shed 4 bases, with 22 bases lying between them. Germline CDR1 reads SGHVS; CDR2 reads FNYEAQ. The CDR3 is 17 amino acids. In DNA, the CDR3 is TGTGCCAGCAGCGGAACAGGGTTCTCACAGATAGCAGATACGCAGTATTTT. Residues: CASSGTGFSQIADTQYF.

The J gene is TRBJ1-1, the V gene TRBV5-1; D not certain. V lost 4 bases and J 5 bases, leaving 12 bases between the germline ends. Germline values: CDR1 SGHRS, CDR2 YFSETQ. CDR3 length: 13 residues. The CDR3 loop reads CASSAGVETEAFF. CDR3 bases: TGCGCCAGCAGCGCCGGTGTTGAAACTGAAGCTTTCTTT.

This chain connects TRBV19 to TRBJ1-4, with TRBD1 identical over 7 bases. This CDR3 has 14 residues. In germline, CDR1 is LNHDA, CDR2 SQIVND (reference sequence). V lost 5 bases to trimming and J lost 4 bases; unmatched junction nucleotides: 4. This CDR3 reads CASSLRDSNEKLFF. The CDR3 DNA follows: TGTGCCAGTAGTTTACGGGACAGTAATGAAAAACTGTTTTTT.

The J gene is TRBJ2-1, the V gene TRBV5-1; D is uncertain. V was trimmed by 0 bases and J by 6 bases, leaving 4 bases between them. CDR1 is SGHRS and CDR2 is YFSETQ in the germline V gene. CDR3 length equals 12 residues. The CDR3 bases are TGCGCCAGCAGCTTGGGTAGCAATGAGCAGTTCTTC. It specifies CASSLGSNEQFF. Full variable domain (missing parts from reference TRBV5-1 and TRBJ2-1): KAGVTQTPRYLIKTRGQQVTLSCSPISGHRSVSWYQQTPGQGLQFLFEYFSETQRNKGNFPGRFSGRQFSNSRSEMNVSTLELGDSALYLCASSLGSNEQFFGPGTRLTVL.

This rearrangement joins TRBV5-1 to TRBJ1-2, with 8 nucleotides matching TRBD1. CDR3 length equals 13 residues. Germline trimming cut 2 bases from V and 4 bases from J; bases unmatched to any gene: 1. Germline loops: CDR1 SGHRS, CDR2 YFSETQ. Here the CDR3 DNA reads TGCGCCAGCAGCTTACAGGGGGGCTATGGCTACACCTTC. Amino acid sequence: CASSLQGGYGYTF.

The genes are TRBV30 and TRBJ2-5; 11 bases are shared with TRBD1. CDR3 length equals 13 residues. Germline values: CDR1 GTSNPN, CDR2 SVGIG (reference sequence). J was trimmed by 2 bases and V by 7 bases; bases with no gene match: 3. The CDR3: CALGQGGQETQYF. The CDR3 DNA reads TGTGCCTTGGGACAGGGGGGTCAAGAGACCCAGTACTTC. Combining the CDR3 with reference TRBV30 and TRBJ2-5 gives the whole variable domain SQTIHQWPATLVQPVGSPLSLECTVEGTSNPNLYWYRQAAGRGLQLLFYSVGIGQISSEVPQNLSASRPQDRQFILSSKKLLLSDSGFYLCALGQGGQETQYFGPGTRLLVL.

In nucleotides, the CDR3 is TGTGCCAGTATTTCTAGCGGGAGGGGGAATGAGCAGTTCTTC. Amino acids: CASISSGRGNEQFF. The chain employs TRBV19 and TRBJ2-1; 12 bases are a match to TRBD2. The V and J ends lost 7 bases and 7 bases, in that order; junction bases with no gene match: 5. The CDR3 runs to 14 residues. From germline, CDR1 is LNHDA and CDR2 SQIVND (reference sequence).

The CDR3 sequence is CASSRNPGTANTEAFF. The CDR3 region has the DNA TGCGCCAGCAGCCGAAACCCCGGGACAGCGAACACTGAAGCTTTCTTT. J is TRBJ1-1 and V is TRBV4-3, with 7 bases matching TRBD1. This CDR3 is 16 amino acids long. V gave up 4 bases and J gave up 1 base; unmatched junction bases: 9. Germline V gene lookup returns CDR1 LGHNA and CDR2 YSLEER.

This chain joins TRBV5-1 and TRBJ2-2; D is ambiguous. There are 14 residues in the CDR3. Per the germline V gene, CDR1 is SGHRS and CDR2 is YFSETQ. V was shortened by 10 bases and J by 3 bases, with 16 bases between the two germline ends. The CDR3 nucleotides read TGCGCCTGCAACATGGGCAGTCACACCGGGGAGCTGTTTTTT. This codes for CACNMGSHTGELFF.

V gene TRBV27 combines with J gene TRBJ1-2, with a tentative D call TRBD1 (5 bases). The V and J ends lost 0 bases and 4 bases respectively, with 6 bases between them. Per germline, CDR1 MNHEY and CDR2 SMNVEV (reference sequence). This CDR3 region has 13 residues. The CDR3 region is CASSLSGVYGYTF. The CDR3, as DNA: TGTGCCAGCAGTTTATCAGGGGTCTATGGCTACACCTTC.

The V and J genes are TRBV15 and TRBJ1-1; 7 bases line up with TRBD1. V dropped 3 bases and J dropped 7; count of bases not matched to a gene: 11. Germline lookup yields CDR1 LNHNV and CDR2 YYDKDF (reference sequence). The CDR3 is made up of 15 amino acids. The DNA of the CDR3 is TGTGCCACCAGCAGTAGTAGCTCGACAGGGAGTGAAGCTTTCTTT. Encoded protein: CATSSSSSTGSEAFF.

This clone is a singleton in its sample. V usage is TRBV7-2 and J usage is TRBJ1-1, with D possibly TRBD1 on 5 matching bases. CDR1 and CDR2 (germline): SGHTA, FQGNSA. V lost 5 bases and J lost 4, with 14 bases in between. CDR3 length equals 14 residues. The CDR3 sequence: CASSPGQGSTEAFF. CDR3 coding DNA: TGTGCCAGCAGCCCAGGCCAGGGTAGCACTGAAGCTTTCTTT. The complete variable domain, with remaining parts taken from reference TRBV7-2 and TRBJ1-1, reads GAGVSQSPSNKVTEKGKDVELRCDPISGHTALYWYRQSLGQGLEFLIYFQGNSAPDKSGLPSDRFSAERTGGSVSTLTIQRTQQEDSAVYLCASSPGQGSTEAFFGQGTRLTVV.

The V and J genes are TRBV10-1 and TRBJ2-7; D is unclear. The CDR3 is 13 amino acids. Germline loops: CDR1 WNHNN, CDR2 SYGVQD (reference sequence). With 4 bases removed from V and 0 bases from J, the gap between germline ends came to 7 bases. This CDR3 reads CASSASSSYEQYF. CDR3 bases: TGCGCCAGCAGTGCCTCGAGCTCCTACGAGCAGTACTTC.

V gene TRBV19 combines with J gene TRBJ1-1, with D possibly TRBD1 on 5 matching bases. Deletions cut 7 bases from V and 0 bases from J, with 12 bases between. CDR1 is LNHDA, CDR2 SQIVND, per germline (reference sequence). The CDR3 has 14 residues. The CDR3, as DNA: TGTGCCAGTAACACAGGAGCCATGAACACTGAAGCTTTCTTT. Its protein product is CASNTGAMNTEAFF.

The sample holds a few counts of this clone. The genes are TRBV6-5 and TRBJ2-3; D may match TRBD1 or TRBD2 (6 bases each). The CDR3 consists of 15 residues. Germline CDR1 and CDR2: MNHEY and SVGAGI. V lost 2 bases and J lost 0, with 9 bases in between. In DNA, the CDR3 is TGTGCCAGCAGTTACGGGGGGCTAAGCACAGATACGCAGTATTTT. This translates into CASSYGGLSTDTQYF.

Worth noting for this clone: At the DNA level, this CDR3 is encoded by other sequences in the same sample as well. V and J are TRBV7-3 and TRBJ1-1, with D uncertain. CDR1 SGHTA and CDR2 FQGTGA come from the germline V gene. The CDR3 loop spans 13 amino acids. Trimming took 3 bases from V and 1 from J, leaving 6 bases between them. This CDR3 reads CASSFSQNTEAFF. The CDR3 DNA is TGTGCCAGCAGCTTTAGTCAGAACACTGAAGCTTTCTTT.

The chain has TRBV6-5 and TRBJ1-5; tentative D call: TRBD1 (6 bases). Germline CDR1 reads MNHEY; CDR2 reads SVGAGI. The CDR3 is 14 residues long. Trimming took 5 bases from V and 7 from J, leaving 15 bases between them. Here the CDR3 reads CASSKDSGPQPQHF. Written as DNA, the CDR3 is TGTGCCAGCAGTAAGGACAGTGGACCGCAGCCCCAGCATTTT.

This chain joins TRBV29-1 and TRBJ1-1; 9 bases fit TRBD1. The V and J ends lost 8 bases and 2 bases, in that order; junction bases with no gene match: 6. The CDR3 length is 13 residues. Germline loops: CDR1 SQVTM, CDR2 ANQGSEA. CDR3 DNA: TGCAGCTCCCAACAGGGGGCCAACACTGAAGCTTTCTTT. Translated, it gives CSSQQGANTEAFF.

This chain connects TRBV6-5 to TRBJ2-5, with 9 positions matching TRBD2. The germline V gene has CDR1 MNHEY and CDR2 SVGAGI. Trimming cost V 6 bases and J 3 bases; bases outside gene matches: 5. The length of the CDR3 is 14 residues. This chain's CDR3 is CASRGRLAEETQYF. As DNA, the CDR3 is TGTGCCAGCAGAGGGCGACTAGCGGAAGAGACCCAGTACTTC.

This clone was observed once. The chain uses TRBV6-5 and TRBJ2-5; TRBD2 matches 10 bases. CDR1 is MNHEY, CDR2 SVGAGI, per germline. This CDR3 has 13 residues. J lost 3 bases, V lost 8 bases, and 3 bases had no gene match. CDR3 nucleotides: TGTGCCAGCCGGCTAGCGGGAGAAGAGACCCAGTACTTC. Translating gives CASRLAGEETQYF.

This clone has a single count. The chain links TRBV4-3 to TRBJ1-6; possibly TRBD1 for D (6 bases). Germline CDR1 and CDR2: LGHNA and YSLEER. CDR3 length: 16 residues. V dropped 0 bases and J dropped 9 bases, with 15 bases sitting between them. The CDR3 protein is CASSQDHQGRASPLHF. In DNA, the CDR3 is TGCGCCAGCAGCCAAGACCATCAGGGGAGGGCTTCACCCCTCCACTTT.

The chain has TRBV27 and TRBJ2-2, with 9 bases identical to TRBD1. The ends lost 6 bases at V and 7 bases at J; junction bases unmatched: 6. The CDR3 has 14 amino acids. The V gene's germline CDR1 is MNHEY and CDR2 SMNVEV (reference sequence). The CDR3 sequence: CASRWTGAGGELFF. The CDR3 nucleotides are TGTGCCAGCAGATGGACAGGGGCGGGCGGGGAGCTGTTTTTT.

The chain employs TRBV18 and TRBJ2-7; no reliable D call. V gave up 5 bases and J gave up 2 bases, with 13 bases separating them. The CDR3 is 14 residues long. CDR1 and CDR2 (germline): KGHSH, LQKENI. CDR3 protein: CASSLDPAPYEQYF. In nucleotides, the CDR3 is TGTGCCAGCTCATTGGACCCAGCCCCCTACGAGCAGTACTTC.

The chain carries TRBV11-2 and TRBJ2-5, with D possibly TRBD2 on 6 matching bases. This CDR3 is built from 13 residues. Looked up from germline, CDR1 is SGHAT and CDR2 is FQNNGV. V shed 5 bases and J shed 4 bases, with 11 bases lying between them. CDR3 DNA: TGTGCCAGCAGCCGAGGGAGGAGAGAGACCCAGTACTTC. This gives the protein CASSRGRRETQYF.

The rearrangement uses TRBV6-1 and TRBJ1-2; D call uncertain. This CDR3 region has 9 residues. V lost 8 bases, J lost 9 bases, and 7 bases lay in between. Per the germline V gene, CDR1 is MNHNS and CDR2 is SASEGT. CDR3 loop: CASGLSYTF. The CDR3 nucleotides read TGTGCCAGCGGTCTGAGCTACACCTTC.

This chain joins TRBV2 and TRBJ1-1, with a possible D match to TRBD1 (6 bases). Germline CDR1 and CDR2: SNHLY and FYNNEI. The V and J ends lost 6 bases and 0 bases respectively, with 14 bases between them. The CDR3 is 15 amino acids. The CDR3 DNA reads as TGTGCCAGCAGCGCTACAGGGAACATGAACACTGAAGCTTTCTTT. This encodes CASSATGNMNTEAFF.

Here the CDR3 reads CASSLSRGITGELFF. CDR3 nucleotides: TGTGCCAGCAGCCTAAGTAGGGGCATAACCGGGGAGCTGTTTTTT. The chain joins TRBV11-2 to TRBJ2-2, with D possibly being TRBD1 (5 bases). V gave up 5 bases and J gave up 5 bases, with 15 bases separating them. From germline, CDR1 is SGHAT and CDR2 FQNNGV. The CDR3 is made up of 15 amino acids.

This chain connects TRBV5-1 to TRBJ2-5, with D perhaps matching TRBD1 or TRBD2 (5 bases each). CDR1 is SGHRS and CDR2 is YFSETQ in the germline V gene. Trimming took 4 bases from V and 5 from J, leaving 18 bases between them. This CDR3 has 15 amino acids. This chain's CDR3 is CASSRGPAPEETQYF. The CDR3 DNA sequence: TGCGCCAGCAGCCGGGGCCCAGCCCCCGAGGAGACCCAGTACTTC.

V usage is TRBV7-3 and J usage is TRBJ1-1; D perhaps matches TRBD1 (5 bases). V was clipped by 7 bases and J by 5 bases, with 14 bases between them. Germline V lookup: CDR1 SGHTA, CDR2 FQGTGA. This CDR3 has 13 amino acids. In DNA form, the CDR3 reads TGTGCCAGCACCAAGACACCAGGGACTGAAGCTTTCTTT. This encodes CASTKTPGTEAFF.